This record looks at one TCR beta chain sequence and its context. Its matching antigen is unknown. Clones were read by immunoSEQ multiplex PCR, and TCRdb kept only the in-frame ones, dropping some. The repertoire holds about 110,000 clones, with roughly 90% as singletons. This entry comes from a study of siplizumab effects on memory and regulatory T cells. Whole-study findings and limits: The alloresponse seemed to draw substantially on naive T cells, which appeared more diverse than memory cells. No more than a minor fraction of alloreactive clones could be traced back to unstimulated subsets. An assignable phenotype, naive or memory, was missing from roughly 78-96% of proliferating CD4+ or CD8+ clones.

This receptor was identified in a human donor in good health. The specimen was CD4+ T cells sorted from blood.

CDR3: CASSIGTGRNTIYF. For the CDR3, the DNA is TGTGCCAGCAGCATCGGGACAGGGCGGAACACCATATATTTT. This sequence joins TRBV5-4 and TRBJ1-3; 9 nucleotides match TRBD1. The CDR3 has 14 residues. Germline loops: CDR1 SGHNT, CDR2 YYREEE (reference sequence). The V gene end was trimmed by 4 bases and the J gene end by 7 bases; junction bases not matched to a gene: 6.